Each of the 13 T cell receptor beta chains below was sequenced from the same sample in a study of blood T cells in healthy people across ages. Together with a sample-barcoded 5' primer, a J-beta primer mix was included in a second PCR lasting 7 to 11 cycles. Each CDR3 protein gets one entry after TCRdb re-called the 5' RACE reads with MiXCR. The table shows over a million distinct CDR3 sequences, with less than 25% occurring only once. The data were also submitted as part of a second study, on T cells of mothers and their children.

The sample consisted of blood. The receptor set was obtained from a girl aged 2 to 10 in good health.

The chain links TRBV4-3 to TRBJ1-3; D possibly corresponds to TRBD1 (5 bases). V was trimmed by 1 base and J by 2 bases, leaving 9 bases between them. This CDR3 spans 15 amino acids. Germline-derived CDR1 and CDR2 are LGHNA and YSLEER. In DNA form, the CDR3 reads TGCGCCAGCAGCCAAGTTGGGGGGACTGGAAACACCATATATTTT. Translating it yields CASSQVGGTGNTIYF.

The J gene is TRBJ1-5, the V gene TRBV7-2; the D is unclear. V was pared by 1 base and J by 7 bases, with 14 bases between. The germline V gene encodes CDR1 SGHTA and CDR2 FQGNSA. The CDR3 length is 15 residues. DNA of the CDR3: TGTGCCAGCAGCTTAGAGATAGGCCCACGGCAGCCCCAGCATTTT. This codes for CASSLEIGPRQPQHF.

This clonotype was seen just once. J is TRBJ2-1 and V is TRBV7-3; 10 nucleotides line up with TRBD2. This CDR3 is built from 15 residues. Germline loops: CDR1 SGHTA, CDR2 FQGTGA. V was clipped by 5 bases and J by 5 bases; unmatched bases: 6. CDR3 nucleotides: TGTGCCAGCAGCACCGGGACTAGCGCCGACAATGAGCAGTTCTTC. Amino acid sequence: CASSTGTSADNEQFF.

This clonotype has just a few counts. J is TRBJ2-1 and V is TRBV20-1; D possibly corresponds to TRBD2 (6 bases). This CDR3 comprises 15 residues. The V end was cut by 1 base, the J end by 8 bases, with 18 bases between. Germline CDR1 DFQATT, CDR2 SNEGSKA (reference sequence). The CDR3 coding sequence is TGCAGTGCTAGAGGTTTCGAACGGGAGCACCATGAGCAGTTCTTC. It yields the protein CSARGFEREHHEQFF.

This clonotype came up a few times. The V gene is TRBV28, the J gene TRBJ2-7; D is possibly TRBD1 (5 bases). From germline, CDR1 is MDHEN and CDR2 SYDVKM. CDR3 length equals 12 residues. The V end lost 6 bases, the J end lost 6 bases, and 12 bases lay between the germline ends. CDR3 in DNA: TGTGCCAGCAGGGACACGCCGTCCGAGCAGTACTTC. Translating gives CASRDTPSEQYF.

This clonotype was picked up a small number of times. CDR3 DNA: TGTGCCAGCACCCCCGGGGGAACCAAAAACATTCAGTACTTC. This gives the protein CASTPGGTKNIQYF. The V call is TRBV7-9, the J call TRBJ2-4, with D possibly being TRBD2 (6 bases). CDR3 length: 14 amino acids. CDR1 and CDR2 from the germline V gene are SEHNR and FQNEAQ (reference sequence). The V end lost 7 bases, the J end lost 2 bases, and 12 bases lay between the germline ends. Full variable domain (remainder filled in from reference TRBV7-9 and TRBJ2-4): DTGVSQNPRHKITKRGQNVTFRCDPISEHNRLYWYRQTLGQGPEFLTYFQNEAQLEKSRLLSDRFSAERPKGSFSTLEIQRTEQGDSAMYLCASTPGGTKNIQYFGAGTRLSVL.

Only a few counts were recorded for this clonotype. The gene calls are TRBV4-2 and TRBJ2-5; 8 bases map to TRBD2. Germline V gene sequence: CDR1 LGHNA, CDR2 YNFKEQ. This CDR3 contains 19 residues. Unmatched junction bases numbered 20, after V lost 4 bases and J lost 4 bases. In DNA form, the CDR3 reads TGTGCCAGCAGCCCACTTGGGGCAGGTCCCATCGGGGGGGTAGAGACCCAGTACTTC. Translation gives CASSPLGAGPIGGVETQYF.

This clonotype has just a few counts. CDR3 sequence: CASSRGLAGGNTGELFF. The CDR3 bases are TGTGCCAGCAGTCGGGGACTAGCGGGAGGGAACACCGGGGAGCTGTTTTTT. The rearrangement links TRBV5-4 to TRBJ2-2; 15 positions match TRBD2. The CDR3 runs 17 residues. Germline V gene lookup returns CDR1 SGHNT and CDR2 YYREEE (reference sequence). J gave up 1 base and V 5 bases, and 3 bases lay outside the gene matches.

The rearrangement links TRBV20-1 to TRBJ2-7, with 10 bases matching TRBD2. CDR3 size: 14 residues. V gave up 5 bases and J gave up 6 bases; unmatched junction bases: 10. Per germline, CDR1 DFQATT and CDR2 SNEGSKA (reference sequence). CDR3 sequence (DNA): TGCAGTGCTTTAGATAGCGGGAGGATAGGCGAGCAGTACTTC. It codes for CSALDSGRIGEQYF.

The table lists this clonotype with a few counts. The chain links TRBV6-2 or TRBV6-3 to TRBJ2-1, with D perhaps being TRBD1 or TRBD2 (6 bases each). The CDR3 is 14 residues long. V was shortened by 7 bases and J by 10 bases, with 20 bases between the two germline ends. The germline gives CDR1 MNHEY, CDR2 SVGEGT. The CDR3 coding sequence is TGTGCCAGCACCCCAGGGGTGGCGGGGACGGAGCAGTTCTTC. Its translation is CASTPGVAGTEQFF.

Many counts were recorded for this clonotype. The CDR3 DNA follows: TGCGCCAGCAGTGTTGGGGGTGAGCAGTACTTC. It encodes CASSVGGEQYF. The V and J genes are TRBV10-1 and TRBJ2-7, with D possibly being TRBD1 or TRBD2 (5 bases each). Germline V gives CDR1 WNHNN, CDR2 SYGVQD (reference sequence). CDR3 length: 11 residues. The V end was cut by 4 bases, the J end by 7 bases, with 8 bases between.

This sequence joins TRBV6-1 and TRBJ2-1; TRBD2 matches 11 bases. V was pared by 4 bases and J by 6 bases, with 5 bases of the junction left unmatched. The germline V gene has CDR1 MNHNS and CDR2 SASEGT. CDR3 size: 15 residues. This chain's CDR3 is CASSVAGGRSNEQFF. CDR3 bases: TGTGCCAGCAGTGTAGCGGGAGGGCGGTCCAATGAGCAGTTCTTC.

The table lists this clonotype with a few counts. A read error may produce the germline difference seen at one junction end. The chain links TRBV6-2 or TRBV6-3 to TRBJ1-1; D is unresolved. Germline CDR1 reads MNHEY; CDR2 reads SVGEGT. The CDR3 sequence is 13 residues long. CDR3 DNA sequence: TGTGCCAGCAGTTACGTGCAGAACACTGAAGCCTTCTTT. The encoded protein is CASSYVQNTEAFF.